Presented here are 11 T cell receptor beta chains from one specimen sequenced in a study of T cells in Graves' hyperthyroidism and ophthalmopathy. RNA transcripts served as the template for amplifying TCR beta CDR3 regions. Carried out on the TCR CDR3, a first-round RT-PCR used the HTBI primer set. MiXCR, applied by TCRdb to the multiplex PCR reads, yields one record per CDR3 protein. In the table there are over 500,000 distinct CDR3 sequences, 40% to 50% of which are singletons. Sequencing was carried out using peripheral blood or thyroid tissue (not recorded which). The receptors stem from an adult woman with Graves' disease, either hyperthyroidism or ophthalmopathy (not recorded which).

In its sample, this clonotype was seen many times. The chain links TRBV29-1 to TRBJ1-2; tentative D call: TRBD1 (5 bases). The CDR3 consists of 15 residues. The V gene's germline CDR1 is SQVTM and CDR2 ANQGSEA. The V end was cut by 6 bases, the J end by 5 bases, with 22 bases between. The CDR3 loop reads CSVSAGGDSRYGYTF. DNA for the CDR3: TGCAGCGTCTCGGCGGGAGGGGACTCTCGGTATGGCTACACCTTC.

This clonotype occurred a few times. V usage is TRBV20-1 and J usage is TRBJ1-2; TRBD1 is a possible D gene (5 bases). CDR1 and CDR2 from the germline V gene are DFQATT and SNEGSKA (reference sequence). The CDR3 is 17 residues long. With 4 bases removed from V and 6 bases from J, the gap between germline ends came to 27 bases. For the CDR3, the DNA is TGCAGTGCTAACGGACTAGGGACGAACACCGGGGACGATGGCTACACCTTC. It specifies CSANGLGTNTGDDGYTF.

The chain is built from TRBV2 and TRBJ2-5; the D is unclear. The V gene's germline CDR1 is SNHLY and CDR2 FYNNEI. The CDR3 is 12 amino acids. Trimming removed 7 bases at V and 4 bases at J, with 10 bases between. CDR3 DNA: TGTGCCAGCAACTACCTTCGAGAGACCCAGTACTTC. Translating it yields CASNYLRETQYF.

This clonotype was seen once. Sequence at one end of the junction differs from germline and may be a read error. In DNA form, the CDR3 reads TGCAGTGCTAGACAGGGGGCCCTCCTTTCCTTC. Its translation: CSARQGALLSF. This chain uses TRBV20-1 with TRBJ1-2; 8 bases are a match to TRBD1. CDR1 and CDR2 from the germline V gene are DFQATT and SNEGSKA (reference sequence). This CDR3 is 11 amino acids long.

V and J are TRBV2 and TRBJ2-3; D might be TRBD2 (5 bases). V was trimmed by 8 bases and J by 2 bases, leaving 11 bases between them. The CDR3 is 13 residues long. In germline, CDR1 is SNHLY, CDR2 FYNNEI. The CDR3 spells CASWRSATDTQYF. The CDR3 coding sequence is TGTGCCAGCTGGAGGTCTGCCACAGATACGCAGTATTTT.

The chain has TRBV5-1 and TRBJ2-3, with 12 bases matching TRBD2. The CDR3 covers 15 residues. Trimming took 5 bases from V and 6 from J; bases not matched to a gene: 7. Germline CDR1 and CDR2: SGHRS and YFSETQ. The CDR3 loop is CASRPTSGRADTQYF. In DNA, the CDR3 is TGCGCCAGCAGACCGACTAGCGGGAGAGCGGATACGCAGTATTTT.

The chain combines TRBV25-1 with TRBJ1-2; 7 positions match TRBD1. The CDR3 is made up of 17 amino acids. V dropped 5 bases and J dropped 0; count of bases not matched to a gene: 12. Germline V gives CDR1 MGHDK, CDR2 SYGVNS. CDR3 in amino acids: CASSLGLGQDANYGYTF. The CDR3 bases are TGTGCCAGCAGTTTAGGGCTAGGACAGGACGCTAACTATGGCTACACCTTC.

The chain couples TRBV28 to TRBJ1-2, with D tentatively TRBD1 (5 bases). The CDR3 totals 16 residues. V lost 7 bases, J lost 4 bases, and 22 bases lay in between. Germline CDR1 reads MDHEN; CDR2 reads SYDVKM. CDR3: CASITRDGASAYGYTF. In nucleotides, the CDR3 is TGTGCCAGCATTACCCGGGACGGCGCCTCCGCCTATGGCTACACCTTC.

This clonotype was observed a single time. The CDR3 protein is CAISPSTIGSPLHF. CDR3 bases: TGTGCCATCAGCCCTTCGACAATCGGGTCACCCCTCCACTTT. The chain recombines TRBV10-3 with TRBJ1-6; D unresolved. Per germline, CDR1 ENHRY and CDR2 SYGVKD. The CDR3 is 14 amino acids. The V end lost 6 bases, the J end lost 10 bases, and 16 bases lay between the germline ends.

This clonotype was recorded at least ten times. V gene TRBV20-1 combines with J gene TRBJ1-5; D gene ambiguous. CDR1 DFQATT and CDR2 SNEGSKA come from the germline V gene (reference sequence). The CDR3 length is 13 residues. Trimming pared 0 bases from V and 7 bases from J, leaving 10 bases between. The CDR3 DNA is TGCAGTGCTAGAGAGGAGGAGCCCCAGCCCCAGCATTTT. Translation: CSAREEEPQPQHF.

This clonotype was picked up many times. The chain employs TRBV11-2 and TRBJ2-2; D is tentatively TRBD1 or TRBD2 (6 bases each). CDR1 and CDR2 from the germline V gene are SGHAT and FQNNGV. The CDR3 extends over 15 amino acids. Trimming shortened V by 2 bases and J by 4 bases, and 11 bases separated the two germline ends. The CDR3 is CASSLSGGGTGELFF. In DNA form, the CDR3 reads TGTGCCAGCAGCTTAAGCGGAGGGGGCACCGGGGAGCTGTTTTTT.